The sequence of this T cell receptor beta chain was determined in a study of T cell repertoires in cytomegalovirus infection. Study in general: Use of recently identified HLA-C-restricted and well-studied HLA-B-restricted CMV epitopes was part of the study. TCR beta signatures that were public indicated CMV infection and matching HLA type.

Each CDR3 protein is one row after TCRdb ran MiXCR on the reads. The data contain around 19,000 distinct CDR3 sequences, around two fifths of them singletons. Study results and limitations: Ex vivo, HLA-C-restricted CMV-specific TCR beta clonotypes prevailed over the rest of the response.

Only a few counts were recorded for this clonotype. Its antigen remains unknown. Sequencing used CD8+ T cells from cultured PBMCs, obtained from culture after CMV antigen stimulation. This sequence originates from a human donor in good health (CMV status not recorded). Some clones in this sample may be carry-over from other donors' samples.

In DNA, the CDR3 is TGCGCCAGCGCGGAGGAGTGGTACAATGAGCAGTTCTTC. Protein: CASAEEWYNEQFF. This chain connects TRBV5-1 to TRBJ2-1, with D maybe TRBD2 (5 bases). The length of the CDR3 is 13 residues. V lost 7 bases and J 4 bases, leaving 12 bases between the germline ends. The germline gives CDR1 SGHRS, CDR2 YFSETQ.